This TCR beta chain was sequenced during a study of blood T cell repertoires in COVID-19. Study-level information: T cells, B-cell-depleted T cells, or PBMCs supplied cDNA or gDNA.

Methods used by the authors: Counts of nucleated cells, estimated from reference gene primer amplification, were obtained. Data came from immunoSEQ multiplex PCR; TCRdb stores just in-frame clones and leaves some out. V, J and clone size are those of that table, while D and trimming were read from the DNA. This table has under 200,000 clones, roughly 84% appearing once. This clone was seen a single time. The CDR3 does not close with the conserved phenylalanine or tryptophan, likely indicating a read error. Because the CDR3's place on the DNA is in doubt, the DNA is left out and the CDR3 is given as listed by TCRdb. Specimen: peripheral blood. The clonotype originates from a man aged 35 to 55 with acute or convalescent COVID-19.

This CDR3 reads CASSESVGTPPGG. The chain couples TRBV2 to TRBJ1-1. CDR1 and CDR2 (germline): SNHLY, FYNNEI. The CDR3 adds up to 13 amino acids, both ends counted.